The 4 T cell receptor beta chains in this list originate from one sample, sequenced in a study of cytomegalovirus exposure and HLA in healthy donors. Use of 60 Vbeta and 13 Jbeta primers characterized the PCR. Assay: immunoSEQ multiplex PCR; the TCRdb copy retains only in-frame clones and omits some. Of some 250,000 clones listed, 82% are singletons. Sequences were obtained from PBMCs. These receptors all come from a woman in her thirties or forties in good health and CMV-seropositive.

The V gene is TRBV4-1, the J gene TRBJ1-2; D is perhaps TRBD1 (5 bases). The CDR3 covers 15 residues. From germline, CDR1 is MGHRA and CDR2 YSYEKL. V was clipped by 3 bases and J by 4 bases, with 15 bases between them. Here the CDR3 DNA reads TGCGCCAGCAGCCAGTTTGGGGGGAACCCCTATGGCTACACCTTC. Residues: CASSQFGGNPYGYTF.

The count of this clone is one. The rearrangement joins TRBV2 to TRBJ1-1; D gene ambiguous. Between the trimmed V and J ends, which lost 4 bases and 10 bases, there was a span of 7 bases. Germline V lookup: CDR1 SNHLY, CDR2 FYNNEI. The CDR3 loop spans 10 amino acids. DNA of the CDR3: TGTGCCAGCAGTGGGGCAGTAGCTTTCTTT. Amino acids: CASSGAVAFF.

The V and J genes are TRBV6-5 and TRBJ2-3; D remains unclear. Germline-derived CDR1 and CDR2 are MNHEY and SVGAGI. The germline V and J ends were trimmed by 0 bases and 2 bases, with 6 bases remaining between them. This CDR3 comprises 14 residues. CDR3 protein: CASSYSVATDTQYF. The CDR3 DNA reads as TGTGCCAGCAGTTACTCGGTGGCCACAGATACGCAGTATTTT.

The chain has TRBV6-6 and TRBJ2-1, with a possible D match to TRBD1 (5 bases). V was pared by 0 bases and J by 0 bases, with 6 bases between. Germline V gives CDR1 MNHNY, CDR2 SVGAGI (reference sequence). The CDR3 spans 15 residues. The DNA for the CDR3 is TGTGCCAGCAGTTACTCGACAGTCTCCTACAATGAGCAGTTCTTC. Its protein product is CASSYSTVSYNEQFF.